The entry that follows covers one T cell receptor (beta chain) sequence. The data belong to a study of blood T cell repertoires in COVID-19. The overall study: PBMCs, B-cell-depleted T cells, or T cells provided the cDNA or gDNA that made up the material.

Clones were read by immunoSEQ multiplex PCR, and TCRdb kept only the in-frame ones, dropping some. The sample consists of under 250,000 clones, around 86% of them appearing once. The CDR3 contains 16 residues. V shed 5 bases, J shed 5 bases, and the junction held 10 bases outside the gene matches. CDR1 and CDR2 (germline): KGHSH, LQKENI. Sequencing input: peripheral blood. This TCR came from a woman aged 55 to 70 who had recovered from COVID-19. The chain is built from TRBV18 and TRBJ2-1; 9 bases fit TRBD1. The DNA of the CDR3 is TGTGCCAGCTCAACCACGGACAGGGGCAAGGACAATGAGCAGTTCTTC. Its protein is CASSTTDRGKDNEQFF.